A single sample gave rise to the 26 T cell receptor beta chains below, sequenced in a study of blood T cell repertoires in COVID-19. Sequencing was performed with immunoSEQ multiplex PCR; in TCRdb, only in-frame clones are kept and a portion is missing. The sample yields 390,000 or so clones, 86% seen once. The specimen sequenced was peripheral blood. These receptors all come from a woman aged 25 to 39 with active or convalescent COVID-19.

The chain uses TRBV7-9 and TRBJ1-6; perhaps TRBD1 as D (6 bases). The CDR3 covers 19 residues. In germline, CDR1 is SEHNR, CDR2 FQNEAQ (reference sequence). The V gene lost 3 bases and the J gene lost 6 bases, with 24 bases spanning the gap. CDR3 DNA: TGTGCCAGCAGCTTTAACCTTCTAGGACAGTCGGGCATTAATTCACCCCTCCACTTT. It codes for CASSFNLLGQSGINSPLHF.

V gene TRBV19 combines with J gene TRBJ1-1; D is unresolved. V lost 7 bases to trimming and J lost 0 bases, with 12 bases between them. Germline CDR1 reads LNHDA; CDR2 reads SQIVND (reference sequence). This CDR3 comprises 14 residues. The CDR3 loop reads CASISSGLNTEAFF. CDR3 nucleotide sequence: TGTGCCAGTATTTCGAGCGGGTTGAACACTGAAGCTTTCTTT.

This clone was found a few times. The rearrangement uses TRBV7-2 and TRBJ1-5; D is ambiguous. The germline V gene encodes CDR1 SGHTA and CDR2 FQGNSA. V lost 1 base and J lost 7, with 20 bases in between. The CDR3 length is 17 residues. DNA of the CDR3: TGTGCCAGCAGCTTAGAGATGTTCGAGGGCGCTCAACAGCCCCAGCATTTT. This encodes CASSLEMFEGAQQPQHF. Together with reference TRBV7-2 and TRBJ1-5, the CDR3 gives the full variable domain: GAGVSQSPSNKVTEKGKDVELRCDPISGHTALYWYRQSLGQGLEFLIYFQGNSAPDKSGLPSDRFSAERTGGSVSTLTIQRTQQEDSAVYLCASSLEMFEGAQQPQHFGDGTRLSIL.

The rearrangement links TRBV3-1 (or the pseudogene TRBV3-2) to TRBJ2-3; a possible D gene is TRBD1 (5 bases). The CDR3 covers 19 residues. Germline V lookup: CDR1 LGHDT, CDR2 YNNKEL (reference sequence). With 2 bases removed from V and 2 bases from J, the gap between germline ends came to 23 bases. CDR3 sequence: CASSQLTPDRFKDTDTQYF. CDR3 in DNA: TGTGCCAGCAGCCAATTGACACCCGACAGATTTAAGGACACAGATACGCAGTATTTT.

The chain joins TRBV19 to TRBJ2-1; D is possibly TRBD2 (6 bases). The CDR3 runs 12 residues. Germline V CDR1 and CDR2: LNHDA, SQIVND (reference sequence). V lost 6 bases to trimming and J lost 7 bases, with 10 bases between them. CDR3 loop: CASSGSWNEQFF. CDR3 sequence (DNA): TGTGCCAGTAGCGGGAGTTGGAATGAGCAGTTCTTC.

This chain joins TRBV5-4 and TRBJ2-7; a weak D match, TRBD1 (6 bases). This CDR3 has 16 residues. The germline V gene has CDR1 SGHNT and CDR2 YYREEE (reference sequence). Trimming stripped 4 bases from V and 5 bases from J, with 22 bases between. CDR3 in DNA: TGTGCCAGCAGCGGAAACACCTGGGACATCTCGGACGAGCAGTACTTC. This translates into CASSGNTWDISDEQYF.

This chain uses TRBV5-5 with TRBJ1-2; TRBD1 matches 7 bases. This CDR3 contains 13 residues. The germline V gene encodes CDR1 SGHKS and CDR2 YYEKEE (reference sequence). The V segment lost 3 bases and the J segment 7 bases; nucleotides outside the gene matches: 6. CDR3 sequence (DNA): TGTGCCAGCAGCTCCCCAGGGGGTTTTGGCTACACCTTC. Translating it yields CASSSPGGFGYTF.

Here the CDR3 DNA reads TGTGCCAGCAGTTTATATGGACAGGGGGCAAACGAGCAGTACTTC. It specifies CASSLYGQGANEQYF. The chain couples TRBV27 to TRBJ2-7, with TRBD1 matching over 11 bases. Per germline, CDR1 MNHEY and CDR2 SMNVEV (reference sequence). CDR3 length: 15 residues. The junction had 4 bases not matched to a gene; V was cut back by 1 base and J by 5 bases.

This rearrangement joins TRBV29-1 to TRBJ2-7; 9 bases map to TRBD1. The CDR3 extends over 16 amino acids. Germline CDR1 SQVTM, CDR2 ANQGSEA. The ends lost 2 bases at V and 2 bases at J; junction bases unmatched: 10. CDR3 DNA: TGCAGCGTTGAAAGTGCTGGCGGACAGGGGACCTACGAGCAGTACTTC. Protein product: CSVESAGGQGTYEQYF.

The chain uses TRBV6-5 and TRBJ2-5; TRBD2 is a possible D gene (6 bases). V lost 6 bases and J lost 5, with 13 bases in between. The germline CDR1 and CDR2 sequences are MNHEY and SVGAGI. The CDR3 is 13 amino acids. In nucleotides, the CDR3 is TGTGCCAGCAGGGTAGGAGGAGGGGAGACCCAGTACTTC. It translates to CASRVGGGETQYF.

V and J are TRBV4-1 and TRBJ1-3; TRBD1 aligns across 11 bases. V dropped 0 bases and J dropped 2; count of bases not matched to a gene: 9. This CDR3 spans 19 amino acids. Germline V gives CDR1 MGHRA, CDR2 YSYEKL. The CDR3 protein is CASSQDRGQGVLPGNTIYF. The DNA of the CDR3 is TGCGCCAGCAGCCAAGATCGGGGACAGGGGGTGCTCCCTGGAAACACCATATATTTT.

The chain combines TRBV19 with TRBJ1-1; D unresolved. Germline CDR1 reads LNHDA; CDR2 reads SQIVND (reference sequence). The V end lost 6 bases, the J end lost 2 bases, and 16 bases lay between the germline ends. The CDR3 consists of 15 residues. In DNA form, the CDR3 reads TGTGCCAGTAGCCGAGTCTCTGGACTTAACACTGAAGCTTTCTTT. Its protein product is CASSRVSGLNTEAFF.

The chain is built from TRBV4-1 and TRBJ2-2, with 15 bases lining up with TRBD2. Germline CDR1 is MGHRA and CDR2 is YSYEKL. V lost 3 bases, J lost 5 bases, and 16 bases stayed unmatched. This CDR3 has 21 residues. This chain's CDR3 is CASSHLPGLAGGQGRTGELFF. The CDR3 nucleotides read TGCGCCAGCAGCCACCTCCCTGGACTAGCGGGGGGGCAGGGGAGAACCGGGGAGCTGTTTTTT.

This clone has just one count. Other DNA sequences in the sample encode the same CDR3. V gene TRBV20-1 combines with J gene TRBJ2-1; D remains unclear. The CDR3 loop spans 10 amino acids. The V and J ends lost 4 bases and 5 bases respectively, with 3 bases between them. The germline CDR1 and CDR2 sequences are DFQATT and SNEGSKA (reference sequence). Here the CDR3 DNA reads TGCAGTGCTATCGACAATGAGCAGTTCTTC. Translated: CSAIDNEQFF.

The J gene is TRBJ1-1, the V gene TRBV5-1; no reliable D call. This CDR3 spans 14 amino acids. V was pared by 3 bases and J by 4 bases, with 13 bases between. Germline V gives CDR1 SGHRS, CDR2 YFSETQ. The CDR3 sequence: CASSSYGDSTEAFF. CDR3 bases: TGCGCCAGCAGCTCCTACGGGGATAGCACTGAAGCTTTCTTT.

The chain has TRBV6-5 and TRBJ1-1; 9 bases are a match to TRBD1. This CDR3 has 14 residues. Germline V gene sequence: CDR1 MNHEY, CDR2 SVGAGI. V was clipped by 6 bases and J by 11 bases; unmatched bases: 13. The CDR3: CASSLIYTGGPAFF. CDR3 nucleotides: TGTGCCAGCAGCCTCATCTATACAGGGGGCCCGGCTTTCTTT.

The chain carries TRBV19 and TRBJ1-3; 9 nucleotides agree with TRBD1. Germline CDR1 and CDR2: LNHDA and SQIVND (reference sequence). The CDR3 loop spans 21 amino acids. The ends lost 1 base at V and 1 base at J; junction bases unmatched: 17. The CDR3 region is CASSIASPGQGTAKSGNTIYF. For the CDR3, the DNA is TGTGCCAGTAGTATAGCGTCACCGGGACAGGGAACCGCCAAATCTGGAAACACCATATATTTT. The entire variable domain, with the rest obtained from reference TRBV19 and TRBJ1-3, is as follows: DGGITQSPKYLFRKEGQNVTLSCEQNLNHDAMYWYRQDPGQGLRLIYYSQIVNDFQKGDIAEGYSVSREKKESFPLTVTSAQKNPTAFYLCASSIASPGQGTAKSGNTIYFGEGSWLTVV.

The chain links TRBV6-4 to TRBJ1-6, with 7 bases fitting TRBD1. V dropped 3 bases and J dropped 10; count of bases not matched to a gene: 12. This CDR3 is built from 16 residues. Germline V gene data show CDR1 as MRHNA and CDR2 as SNTAGT. The CDR3 spells CASSEHSTGPSSPLHF. CDR3 in DNA: TGTGCCAGCAGTGAACATTCGACAGGGCCATCGTCACCCCTCCACTTT.

The chain combines TRBV10-3 with TRBJ2-1; no firm D call. V lost 3 bases and J 9 bases, leaving 6 bases between the germline ends. In germline, CDR1 is ENHRY, CDR2 SYGVKD. CDR3 length equals 11 residues. The CDR3 region is CAISDSTEQFF. The CDR3 bases are TGTGCCATCAGTGATAGCACTGAGCAGTTCTTC.

The V gene is TRBV10-2, the J gene TRBJ2-5; no reliable D call. Trimming removed 6 bases from V and 5 bases from J, with 16 bases in between. Germline V gene sequence: CDR1 WSHSY, CDR2 SAAADI. This CDR3 has 14 amino acids. The CDR3: CASRGNYLGETQYF. DNA for the CDR3: TGCGCCAGCAGAGGAAACTACCTCGGGGAGACCCAGTACTTC.

V usage is TRBV10-2 and J usage is TRBJ1-1; weak D call: TRBD1 (5 bases). V was trimmed by 3 bases and J by 10 bases, leaving 12 bases between them. The CDR3 runs to 12 residues. The V gene's germline CDR1 is WSHSY and CDR2 SAAADI. In DNA form, the CDR3 reads TGCGCCAGCAGTGACCAGGATACAGGAGCTTTCTTT. Protein sequence: CASSDQDTGAFF.

The chain recombines TRBV6-5 with TRBJ1-1; D gene unclear. This CDR3 is 14 amino acids long. V lost 6 bases and J lost 0, with 11 bases in between. Germline-derived CDR1 and CDR2 are MNHEY and SVGAGI. CDR3 sequence (DNA): TGTGCCAGCAGGAGGCCGTTGATGAACACTGAAGCTTTCTTT. Amino acid sequence: CASRRPLMNTEAFF.

J is TRBJ2-7 and V is TRBV5-1; 7 bases match TRBD2. Germline V gives CDR1 SGHRS, CDR2 YFSETQ. Trimming cost V 4 bases and J 13 bases; bases outside gene matches: 11. The CDR3 runs to 12 residues. The CDR3 here is CASSAAPAGVYF. The DNA of the CDR3 is TGCGCCAGCAGCGCCGCACCTGCGGGAGTTTACTTC. The whole variable domain, remainder taken from reference TRBV5-1 and TRBJ2-7, is KAGVTQTPRYLIKTRGQQVTLSCSPISGHRSVSWYQQTPGQGLQFLFEYFSETQRNKGNFPGRFSGRQFSNSRSEMNVSTLELGDSALYLCASSAAPAGVYFGPGTRLTVT.

The chain combines TRBV5-1 with TRBJ2-7; 9 bases line up with TRBD1. This CDR3 comprises 17 residues. V shed 4 bases, J shed 4 bases, and the junction held 15 bases outside the gene matches. Germline CDR1 reads SGHRS; CDR2 reads YFSETQ. CDR3 sequence reads: CASSLGQGSTTNYEQYF. CDR3 nucleotide sequence: TGCGCCAGCAGCCTTGGACAGGGGTCGACTACTAATTACGAGCAGTACTTC.

The chain recombines TRBV7-2 with TRBJ2-7, with a tentative D call TRBD1 (5 bases). This CDR3 region has 14 residues. From germline, CDR1 is SGHTA and CDR2 FQGNSA. V was shortened by 5 bases and J by 8 bases, with 19 bases between the two germline ends. CDR3 loop: CASSPNGWAGKQYF. The CDR3 DNA sequence: TGTGCCAGCAGCCCAAACGGGTGGGCAGGGAAGCAGTACTTC.

This chain connects TRBV5-6 to TRBJ2-7, with 7 nucleotides matching TRBD1. CDR1 and CDR2 from the germline V gene are SGHDT and YYEEEE. The V gene end was trimmed by 4 bases and the J gene end by 1 base; junction bases not matched to a gene: 5. This CDR3 region has 14 residues. CDR3 residues: CASSRDSLSYEQYF. The CDR3, as DNA: TGTGCCAGCAGCAGGGACAGCCTATCCTACGAGCAGTACTTC.